These 14 T cell receptor beta chains were all obtained from the same sample, sequenced in a study of T cells after yellow fever vaccination. TCRdb recomputed calls from the 5' RACE reads with MiXCR, one row per CDR3 protein. The sample has some 560,000 distinct CDR3 sequences; roughly a sixth are singletons. The sequenced sample was PBMCs, obtained 5 days after the first yellow fever vaccination. These receptors all stem from a man aged 18 to 30 who received the YFV17D yellow fever vaccine.

This clonotype was recorded at least ten times. V is TRBV7-2 and J is TRBJ2-5, with 9 nucleotides matching TRBD2. The CDR3 is 15 amino acids. The J segment lost 5 bases and the V segment lost 4 bases, leaving 8 bases of the junction unmatched. CDR1 is SGHTA, CDR2 FQGNSA, per germline. This chain's CDR3 is CASSSPSGVMETQYF. CDR3 sequence (DNA): TGTGCCAGCAGCTCGCCTAGCGGGGTTATGGAGACCCAGTACTTC.

This clonotype was observed a handful of times. The rearrangement links TRBV20-1 to TRBJ2-7; 9 nucleotides line up with TRBD2. Per the germline V gene, CDR1 is DFQATT and CDR2 is SNEGSKA (reference sequence). CDR3 length equals 14 residues. V was pared by 3 bases and J by 5 bases, with 8 bases of the junction left unmatched. CDR3 residues: CSARIGLAIHEQYV. The CDR3 region has the DNA TGCAGTGCTAGGATTGGACTAGCGATCCACGAGCAGTACGTC.

The chain couples TRBV18 to TRBJ2-3, with 10 bases lining up with TRBD1. Per germline, CDR1 KGHSH and CDR2 LQKENI. The V and J ends lost 3 bases and 2 bases, in that order; junction bases with no gene match: 14. The CDR3 is 19 amino acids. This CDR3 is CASSPHMPGQGFPTDTQYF. CDR3 nucleotides: TGTGCCAGCTCACCCCACATGCCGGGACAGGGGTTTCCCACAGATACGCAGTATTTT.

There are a few counts of this clonotype. V and J are TRBV12-3 or TRBV12-4 and TRBJ2-1; D may be TRBD1 (5 bases). V was pared by 6 bases and J by 5 bases, with 17 bases between. The CDR3 loop spans 15 amino acids. The CDR3 reads CASRLQATANNEQFF. CDR3 in DNA: TGTGCCAGCAGACTCCAAGCGACAGCCAACAATGAGCAGTTCTTC.

This clonotype was seen only a few times. The genes are TRBV7-9 and TRBJ1-1, with TRBD1 as a possible D gene (6 bases). The CDR3 has 15 residues. Germline V gene sequence: CDR1 SEHNR, CDR2 FQNEAQ (reference sequence). V was shortened by 6 bases and J by 0 bases, with 14 bases between the two germline ends. The CDR3 here is CASRVQGGMNTEAFF. CDR3 in DNA: TGTGCCAGCAGAGTACAGGGCGGAATGAACACTGAAGCTTTCTTT.

This clonotype was counted a few times. The rearrangement uses TRBV6-1 and TRBJ1-2, with D hard to call. The CDR3 totals 13 residues. The V gene lost 6 bases and the J gene lost 1 base, with 9 bases spanning the gap. CDR1 is MNHNS and CDR2 is SASEGT in the germline V gene. DNA of the CDR3: TGTGCCAGCAGACCGGGTCGTAACTATGGCTACACCTTC. Its protein is CASRPGRNYGYTF.

The V gene is TRBV4-1, the J gene TRBJ1-6; D perhaps matches TRBD1 (5 bases). CDR3 length equals 15 residues. The V end was cut by 5 bases, the J end by 7 bases, with 15 bases between. The germline V gene encodes CDR1 MGHRA and CDR2 YSYEKL. The CDR3 nucleotides are TGCGCCAGCAGCTCACCGGGACCTAACAATTCACCCCTCCACTTT. Protein product: CASSSPGPNNSPLHF.

This clonotype appeared a few times. CDR3 coding DNA: TGCGCCAGCAGCCAAGATAGTGGGGCAGGGACAAGACAAGAGACCCAGTACTTC. Translating gives CASSQDSGAGTRQETQYF. The rearrangement joins TRBV4-3 to TRBJ2-5; weak D call: TRBD1 (6 bases). The germline V gene encodes CDR1 LGHNA and CDR2 YSLEER. V dropped 0 bases and J dropped 2 bases, with 19 bases sitting between them. CDR3 size: 18 residues.

The rearrangement links TRBV21-1 to TRBJ2-7; no DNA check was done on the table's D call, TRBD1. TRBV21-1 is assigned pseudogene status. CDR3 length: 14 amino acids. The CDR3 DNA sequence: TGTGCCAGCAGCAAAGGGACAGGGAACTACGAGCAGTACGTC. This gives the protein CASSKGTGNYEQYV.

The V call is TRBV19, the J call TRBJ2-2; no clear D gene. Germline CDR1 is LNHDA and CDR2 is SQIVND (reference sequence). The CDR3 consists of 12 residues. Trimming stripped 6 bases from V and 5 bases from J, with 7 bases between. CDR3 sequence reads: CASSHQTGELFF. DNA for the CDR3: TGTGCCAGTAGCCATCAAACCGGGGAGCTGTTTTTT.

There are a few counts of this clonotype. The CDR3 DNA is TGTGCCACCAGTGACACGCGACAGGGCCACAATGAGCAGTTCTTC. It yields the protein CATSDTRQGHNEQFF. This sequence joins TRBV24-1 and TRBJ2-1, with 7 nucleotides matching TRBD1. V shed 4 bases and J 5 bases; nucleotides not matched to a gene: 7. Germline V CDR1 and CDR2: KGHDR, SFDVKD. The CDR3 is 15 amino acids.

The rearrangement links TRBV30 to TRBJ1-1, with D unresolved. CDR3 length equals 13 residues. V gave up 0 bases and J gave up 0 bases, with 5 bases separating them. The germline gives CDR1 GTSNPN, CDR2 SVGIG (reference sequence). The CDR3 DNA sequence: TGTGCCTGGAGTGTATCGGTGAACACTGAAGCTTTCTTT. Translation: CAWSVSVNTEAFF. The full variable domain, completed using reference TRBV30 and TRBJ1-1, is SQTIHQWPATLVQPVGSPLSLECTVEGTSNPNLYWYRQAAGRGLQLLFYSVGIGQISSEVPQNLSASRPQDRQFILSSKKLLLSDSGFYLCAWSVSVNTEAFFGQGTRLTVV.

This clonotype was counted a few times. The chain combines TRBV5-1 with TRBJ1-1; D unclear. The CDR3 covers 15 residues. Trimming took off 1 base at V and 0 bases at J, with 10 bases between the two ends. The germline V gene has CDR1 SGHRS and CDR2 YFSETQ. DNA for the CDR3: TGCGCCAGCAGCTTGATGGGGAAGATGAACACTGAAGCTTTCTTT. Protein sequence: CASSLMGKMNTEAFF.

This clonotype was seen more than once but under ten times. The V gene is TRBV5-1, the J gene TRBJ2-7; 8 bases are shared with TRBD1. Trimming removed 2 bases from V and 4 bases from J; junction bases left unmatched: 2. The CDR3 spans 13 residues. The germline CDR1 and CDR2 sequences are SGHRS and YFSETQ. CDR3 region: CASSFGTGYEQYV. The CDR3 coding sequence is TGCGCCAGCAGCTTCGGGACAGGATACGAGCAGTACGTC.